A single sample gave rise to the 14 T cell receptor beta chains below, sequenced in a study of shared clonotypes between healthy human individuals. The assay was immunoSEQ multiplex PCR, and TCRdb's table has in-frame clones only and misses some. Here the sample spans under 600,000 clones, around three quarters being singletons. The sequenced material came from PBMCs. Every receptor here comes from a middle-aged woman in good health. Some clones in this sample may be carry-over from other donors' samples.

V gene TRBV28 combines with J gene TRBJ1-3, with 7 bases that match TRBD1. Germline V gene sequence: CDR1 MDHEN, CDR2 SYDVKM. This CDR3 spans 14 amino acids. V shed 8 bases, J shed 0 bases, and the junction held 4 bases outside the gene matches. CDR3 sequence reads: CASLDRASGNTIYF. The DNA for the CDR3 is TGTGCCAGCCTAGACAGGGCCTCTGGAAACACCATATATTTT.

A word on this clone: One base separates it from a far larger clone, so it is likely a read error. This chain connects TRBV2 to TRBJ1-3, with 10 bases identical to TRBD1. The end of the DNA fits TRBJ2-2 better, so the J call may be wrong. The CDR3 is 16 residues long. Per the germline V gene, CDR1 is SNHLY and CDR2 is FYNNEI. CDR3 DNA sequence: TGTGTCAGCTCCGGGACAGGGGTCGGTCTCACCGGGGAGCTGTTTTTT. Protein: CVSSGTGVGLTGELFF.

This clone was observed a handful of times. Other DNA sequences within the sample encode an identical CDR3. V gene TRBV27 combines with J gene TRBJ1-4, with a tentative D call TRBD1 (5 bases). Per the germline V gene, CDR1 is MNHEY and CDR2 is SMNVEV (reference sequence). Between the trimmed V and J ends, which lost 2 bases and 11 bases, there was a span of 15 bases. CDR3 length: 14 amino acids. The CDR3 DNA is TGTGCCAGCAGTTTAGGAGGGACGGGAGAGAAACTGTTTTTT. This translates into CASSLGGTGEKLFF.

This rearrangement joins TRBV2 to TRBJ2-7; D not resolved. CDR1 SNHLY and CDR2 FYNNEI come from the germline V gene. The CDR3 is 11 residues long. Trimming cost V 2 bases and J 6 bases, with 5 bases left between them. The CDR3: CASSEYREQYF. The CDR3 nucleotides read TGTGCCAGCAGTGAATACCGCGAGCAGTACTTC.

V is TRBV5-1 and J is TRBJ2-3; D gene uncertain. CDR3 size: 16 residues. Trimming took off 0 bases at V and 0 bases at J, with 11 bases between the two ends. The germline gives CDR1 SGHRS, CDR2 YFSETQ. The CDR3 DNA is TGCGCCAGCAGCTTGGCCATTCTCCAGAGCACAGATACGCAGTATTTT. It yields the protein CASSLAILQSTDTQYF.

This chain uses TRBV5-4 with TRBJ2-2, with a tentative D call TRBD1 (6 bases). Germline V gene lookup returns CDR1 SGHNT and CDR2 YYREEE (reference sequence). Trimming took off 7 bases at V and 6 bases at J, with 13 bases between the two ends. This CDR3 has 13 residues. The CDR3 sequence is CASREKGAGELFF. The CDR3 DNA reads TGTGCCAGCCGAGAGAAGGGGGCCGGGGAGCTGTTTTTT.

The CDR3 DNA is TGTGCCAGCCGAGGTCAGACAAACACCGGGGAGCTGTTTTTT. Its translation is CASRGQTNTGELFF. V usage is TRBV5-4 and J usage is TRBJ2-2; D remains unclear. The CDR3 loop spans 14 amino acids. Germline V gene sequence: CDR1 SGHNT, CDR2 YYREEE (reference sequence). With 7 bases removed from V and 2 bases from J, the gap between germline ends came to 12 bases.

The V call is TRBV7-9, the J call TRBJ2-3; 8 bases fit TRBD2. This CDR3 has 15 residues. With 0 bases clipped from V and 2 bases from J, the junction kept 1 base outside the gene matches. Germline CDR1 is SEHNR and CDR2 is FQNEAQ (reference sequence). In DNA, the CDR3 is TGTGCCAGCAGCTTAGCGCGGGGGGCCACAGATACGCAGTATTTT. Translated: CASSLARGATDTQYF.

On this clone itself: This sample also contains other DNA sequences that code for the same CDR3. This chain links TRBV15 with TRBJ2-7; 10 bases agree with TRBD1. This CDR3 is built from 13 residues. With 3 bases clipped from V and 4 bases from J, the junction kept 0 bases outside the gene matches. Germline CDR1 and CDR2: LNHNV and YYDKDF (reference sequence). CDR3 region: CATSRDRGYEQYF. The CDR3 DNA reads as TGTGCCACCAGCAGGGACAGGGGGTACGAGCAGTACTTC.

This chain links TRBV7-9 with TRBJ2-1; D may be TRBD2 (5 bases). Trimming left V 3 bases short and J 5 bases short, with 11 bases between. This CDR3 spans 14 amino acids. Germline-derived CDR1 and CDR2 are SEHNR and FQNEAQ (reference sequence). DNA for the CDR3: TGTGCCAGCAGCTTGAGCGGATCCCACAATGAGCAGTTCTTC. It encodes CASSLSGSHNEQFF.

The chain is built from TRBV19 and TRBJ1-4, with unresolved D. Per germline, CDR1 LNHDA and CDR2 SQIVND (reference sequence). With 5 bases removed from V and 4 bases from J, the gap between germline ends came to 11 bases. The CDR3 runs to 14 residues. DNA for the CDR3: TGTGCCAGTAGTGCGCAGAGATTTAATGAAAAACTGTTTTTT. The encoded protein is CASSAQRFNEKLFF.

V and J are TRBV2 and TRBJ1-1; D unresolved. The germline V gene encodes CDR1 SNHLY and CDR2 FYNNEI. The CDR3 has 12 residues. The germline V and J ends were trimmed by 5 bases and 7 bases, with 11 bases remaining between them. The CDR3 DNA reads TGTGCCAGCAGTCCACAGAGATTTGAAGCTTTCTTT. Translated: CASSPQRFEAFF.

The V call is TRBV13, the J call TRBJ2-5; either TRBD1 or TRBD2 may fit D (5 bases each). The CDR3 length is 11 residues. V lost 9 bases, J lost 6 bases, and 11 bases lay in between. Germline CDR1 and CDR2: PRHDT and FYEKMQ (reference sequence). The CDR3 here is CASSTGQTQYF. For the CDR3, the DNA is TGTGCCAGTTCGACGGGACAGACCCAGTACTTC.

This rearrangement joins TRBV28 to TRBJ2-7, with 10 bases aligning to TRBD1. Germline V gives CDR1 MDHEN, CDR2 SYDVKM. The CDR3 is 14 amino acids. V lost 5 bases and J lost 7; bases outside the gene matches: 8. For the CDR3, the DNA is TGTGCCAGCAGTCGACAGGGGGCAGTGTGGGAGCAGTACTTC. Residues: CASSRQGAVWEQYF.